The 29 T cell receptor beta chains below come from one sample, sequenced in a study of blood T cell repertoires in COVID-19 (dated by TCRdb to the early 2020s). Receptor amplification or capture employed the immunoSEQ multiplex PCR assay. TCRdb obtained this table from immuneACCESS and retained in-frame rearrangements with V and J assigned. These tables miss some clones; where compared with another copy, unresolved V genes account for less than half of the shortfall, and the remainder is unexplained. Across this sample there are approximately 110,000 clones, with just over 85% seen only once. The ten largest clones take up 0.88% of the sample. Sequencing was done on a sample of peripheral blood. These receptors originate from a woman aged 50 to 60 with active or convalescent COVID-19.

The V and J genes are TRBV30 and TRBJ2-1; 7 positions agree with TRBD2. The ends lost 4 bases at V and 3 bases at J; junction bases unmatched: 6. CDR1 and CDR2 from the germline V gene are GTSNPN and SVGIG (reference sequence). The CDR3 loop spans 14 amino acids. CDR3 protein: CAWIRGRLYNEQFF. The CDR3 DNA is TGTGCCTGGATTCGCGGGAGACTCTACAATGAGCAGTTCTTC.

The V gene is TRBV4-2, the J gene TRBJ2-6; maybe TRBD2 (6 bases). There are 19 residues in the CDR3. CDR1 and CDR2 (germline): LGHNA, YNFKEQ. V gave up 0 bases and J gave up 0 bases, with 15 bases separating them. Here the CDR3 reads CASSQDSGGNPSGANVLTF. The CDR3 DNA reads TGTGCCAGCAGCCAAGATTCAGGCGGGAACCCCTCTGGGGCCAACGTCCTGACTTTC.

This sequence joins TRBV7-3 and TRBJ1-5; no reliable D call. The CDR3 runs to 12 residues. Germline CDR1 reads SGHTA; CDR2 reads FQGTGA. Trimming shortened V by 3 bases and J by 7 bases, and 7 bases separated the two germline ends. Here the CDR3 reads CASSFPRQPQHF. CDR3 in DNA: TGTGCCAGCAGCTTCCCCCGGCAGCCCCAGCATTTT.

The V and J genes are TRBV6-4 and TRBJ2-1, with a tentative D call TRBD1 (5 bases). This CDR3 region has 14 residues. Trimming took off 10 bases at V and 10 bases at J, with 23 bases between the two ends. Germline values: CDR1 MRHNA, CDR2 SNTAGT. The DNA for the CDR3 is TGTGCCACTCAGACAGAACAGGCCGTGGGGGAGCAGTTCTTC. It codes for CATQTEQAVGEQFF.

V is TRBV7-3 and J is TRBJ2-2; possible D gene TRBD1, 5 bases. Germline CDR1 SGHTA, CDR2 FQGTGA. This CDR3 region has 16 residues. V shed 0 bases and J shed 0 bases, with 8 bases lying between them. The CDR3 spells CASSLTQTANTGELFF. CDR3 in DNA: TGTGCCAGCAGCTTAACTCAGACAGCGAACACCGGGGAGCTGTTTTTT.

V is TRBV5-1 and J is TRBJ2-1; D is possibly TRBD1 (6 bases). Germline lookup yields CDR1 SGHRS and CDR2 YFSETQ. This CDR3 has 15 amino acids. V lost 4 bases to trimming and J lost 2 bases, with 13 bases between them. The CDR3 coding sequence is TGCGCCAGCAGCCTTTCACAGGGCCCCTACAATGAGCAGTTCTTC. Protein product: CASSLSQGPYNEQFF.

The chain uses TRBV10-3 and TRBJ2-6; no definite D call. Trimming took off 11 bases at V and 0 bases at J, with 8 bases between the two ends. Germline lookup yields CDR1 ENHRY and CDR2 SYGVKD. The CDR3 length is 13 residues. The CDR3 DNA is TGTGCCGCCCTAGACTCTGGGGCCAACGTCCTGACTTTC. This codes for CAALDSGANVLTF.

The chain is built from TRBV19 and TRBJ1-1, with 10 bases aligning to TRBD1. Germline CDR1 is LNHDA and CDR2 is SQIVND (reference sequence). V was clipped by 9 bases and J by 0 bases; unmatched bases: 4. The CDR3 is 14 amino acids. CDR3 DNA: TGTGCCAGCGGGACAGGGGACATGAACACTGAAGCTTTCTTT. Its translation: CASGTGDMNTEAFF.

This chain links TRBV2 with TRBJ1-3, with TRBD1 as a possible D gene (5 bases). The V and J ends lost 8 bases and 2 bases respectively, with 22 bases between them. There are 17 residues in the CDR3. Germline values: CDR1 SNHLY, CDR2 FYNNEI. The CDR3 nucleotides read TGTGCCAGCCACCCGAAGGGAGGGGCGAACGCTGGAAACACCATATATTTT. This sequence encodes CASHPKGGANAGNTIYF.

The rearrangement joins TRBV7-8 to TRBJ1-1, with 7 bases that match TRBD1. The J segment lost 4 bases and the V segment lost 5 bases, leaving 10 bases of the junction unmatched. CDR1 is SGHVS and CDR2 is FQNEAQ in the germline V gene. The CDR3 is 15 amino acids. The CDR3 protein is CASSELTGLGTEAFF. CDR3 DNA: TGTGCCAGCAGCGAACTGACAGGGTTAGGCACTGAAGCTTTCTTT.

The CDR3 sequence: CAISDRGGKDTEAFF. CDR3 nucleotide sequence: TGTGCCATCAGTGATCGGGGAGGGAAGGACACTGAAGCTTTCTTT. This rearrangement joins TRBV10-3 to TRBJ1-1, with no clear D. The ends were cut back, 3 bases at V and 3 bases at J, with 14 bases in the middle. Germline CDR1 ENHRY, CDR2 SYGVKD. There are 15 residues in the CDR3.

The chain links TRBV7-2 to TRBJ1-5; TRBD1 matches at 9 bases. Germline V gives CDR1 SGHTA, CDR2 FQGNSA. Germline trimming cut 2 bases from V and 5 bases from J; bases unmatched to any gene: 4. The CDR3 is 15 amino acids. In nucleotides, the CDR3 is TGTGCCAGCAGCTTAACGGGACAGGGTTATCAGCCCCAGCATTTT. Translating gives CASSLTGQGYQPQHF.

CDR3 region: CASSQIPRGSGNTIYF. The CDR3 coding sequence is TGCGCCAGCAGCCAAATCCCCCGGGGGAGTGGAAACACCATATATTTT. The V gene is TRBV4-1, the J gene TRBJ1-3, with D possibly being TRBD1 (5 bases). V was shortened by 2 bases and J by 3 bases, with 14 bases between the two germline ends. Germline CDR1 is MGHRA and CDR2 is YSYEKL. The CDR3 is 16 residues long.

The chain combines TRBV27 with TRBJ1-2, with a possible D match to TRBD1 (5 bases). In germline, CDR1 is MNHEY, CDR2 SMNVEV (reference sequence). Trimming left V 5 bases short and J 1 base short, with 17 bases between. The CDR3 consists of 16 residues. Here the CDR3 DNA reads TGTGCCAGCAGTCCCAGGGTTAGGGGCTATAACTATGGCTACACCTTC. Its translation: CASSPRVRGYNYGYTF.

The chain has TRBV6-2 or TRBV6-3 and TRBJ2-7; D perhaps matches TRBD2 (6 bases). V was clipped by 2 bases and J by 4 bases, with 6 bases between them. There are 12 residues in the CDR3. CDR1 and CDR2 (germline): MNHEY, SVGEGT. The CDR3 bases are TGTGCCAGCAGTTACGGGACTTACGAGCAGTACTTC. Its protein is CASSYGTYEQYF.

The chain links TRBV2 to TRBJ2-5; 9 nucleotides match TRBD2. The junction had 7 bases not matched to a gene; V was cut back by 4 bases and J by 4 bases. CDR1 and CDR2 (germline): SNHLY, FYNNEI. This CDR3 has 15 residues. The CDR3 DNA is TGTGCCAGCAGTGGCTTAGCGGGAGAGGGAGAGACCCAGTACTTC. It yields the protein CASSGLAGEGETQYF.

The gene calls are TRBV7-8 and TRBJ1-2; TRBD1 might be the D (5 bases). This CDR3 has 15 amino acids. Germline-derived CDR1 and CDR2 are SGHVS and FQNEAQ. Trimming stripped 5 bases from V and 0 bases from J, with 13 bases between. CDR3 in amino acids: CASSPPQVSNYGYTF. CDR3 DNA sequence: TGTGCCAGCAGCCCCCCACAGGTGTCTAACTATGGCTACACCTTC.

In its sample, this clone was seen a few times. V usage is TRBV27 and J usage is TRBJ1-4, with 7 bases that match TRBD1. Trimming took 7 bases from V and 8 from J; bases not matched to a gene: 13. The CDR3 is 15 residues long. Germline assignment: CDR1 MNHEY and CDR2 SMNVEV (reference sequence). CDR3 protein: CASTGTVGGWEKLFF. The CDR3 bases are TGTGCCAGCACTGGGACAGTTGGAGGTTGGGAAAAACTGTTTTTT. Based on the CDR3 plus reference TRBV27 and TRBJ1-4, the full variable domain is EAQVTQNPRYLITVTGKKLTVTCSQNMNHEYMSWYRQDPGLGLRQIYYSMNVEVTDKGDVPEGYKVSRKEKRNFPLILESPSPNQTSLYFCASTGTVGGWEKLFFGSGTQLSVL.

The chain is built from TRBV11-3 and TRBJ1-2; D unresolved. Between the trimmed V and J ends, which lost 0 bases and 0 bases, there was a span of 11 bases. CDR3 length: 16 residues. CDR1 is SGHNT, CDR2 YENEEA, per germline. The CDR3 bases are TGTGCCAGCAGCTTAGACCCCGCAGAATCTAACTATGGCTACACCTTC. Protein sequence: CASSLDPAESNYGYTF.

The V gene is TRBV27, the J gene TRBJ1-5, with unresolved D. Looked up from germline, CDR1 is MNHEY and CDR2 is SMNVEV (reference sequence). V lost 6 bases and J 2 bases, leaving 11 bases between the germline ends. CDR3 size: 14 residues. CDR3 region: CASSTTRGNQPQHF. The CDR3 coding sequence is TGTGCCAGCAGCACTACGAGGGGCAATCAGCCCCAGCATTTT.

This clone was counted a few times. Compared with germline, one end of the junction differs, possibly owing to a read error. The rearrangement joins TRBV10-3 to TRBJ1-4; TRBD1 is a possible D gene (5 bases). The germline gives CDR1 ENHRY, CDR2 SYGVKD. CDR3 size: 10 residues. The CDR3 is CGGGFEKLFF. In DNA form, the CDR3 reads TGCGGCGGGGGGTTCGAAAAACTGTTTTTT.

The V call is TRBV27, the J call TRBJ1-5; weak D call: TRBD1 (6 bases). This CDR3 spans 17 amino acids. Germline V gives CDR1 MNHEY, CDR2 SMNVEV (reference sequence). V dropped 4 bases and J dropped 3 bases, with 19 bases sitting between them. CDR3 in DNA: TGTGCCAGCAGTTCCTTACCCTTGACAGGTTACAATCAGCCCCAGCATTTT. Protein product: CASSSLPLTGYNQPQHF.

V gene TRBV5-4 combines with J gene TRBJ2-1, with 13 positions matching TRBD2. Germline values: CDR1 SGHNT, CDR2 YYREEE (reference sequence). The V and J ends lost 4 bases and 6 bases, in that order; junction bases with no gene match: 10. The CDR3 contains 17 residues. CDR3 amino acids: CASSIGTSGIRPNEQFF. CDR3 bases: TGTGCCAGCAGCATAGGGACTAGCGGGATTCGCCCCAATGAGCAGTTCTTC.

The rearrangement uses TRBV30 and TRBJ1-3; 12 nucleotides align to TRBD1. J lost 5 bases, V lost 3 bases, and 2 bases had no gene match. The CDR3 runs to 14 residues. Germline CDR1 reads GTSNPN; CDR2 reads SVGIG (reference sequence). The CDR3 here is CAWSGTGGRNTIYF. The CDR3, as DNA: TGTGCCTGGAGCGGGACAGGGGGCAGAAACACCATATATTTT.

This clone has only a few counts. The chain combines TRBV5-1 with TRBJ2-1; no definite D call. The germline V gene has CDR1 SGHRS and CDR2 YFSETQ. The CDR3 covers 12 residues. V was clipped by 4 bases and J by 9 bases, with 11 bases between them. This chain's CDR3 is CASSQSSGEQFF. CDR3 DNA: TGCGCCAGCAGCCAATCGTCCGGTGAGCAGTTCTTC.

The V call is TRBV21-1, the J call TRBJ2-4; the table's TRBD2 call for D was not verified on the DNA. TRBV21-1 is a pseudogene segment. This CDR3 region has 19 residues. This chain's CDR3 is CASSKAYPIVETAKNIQYF. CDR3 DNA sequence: TGTGCCAGCAGCAAAGCGTATCCCATAGTGGAGACGGCCAAAAACATTCAGTACTTC.

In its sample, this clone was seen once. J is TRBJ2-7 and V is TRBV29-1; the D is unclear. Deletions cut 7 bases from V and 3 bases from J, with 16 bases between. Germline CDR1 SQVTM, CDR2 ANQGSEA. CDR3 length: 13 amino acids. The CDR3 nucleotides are TGCAGCGGGTTACATGTTCCAAGCTACGAGCAGTACTTC. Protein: CSGLHVPSYEQYF.

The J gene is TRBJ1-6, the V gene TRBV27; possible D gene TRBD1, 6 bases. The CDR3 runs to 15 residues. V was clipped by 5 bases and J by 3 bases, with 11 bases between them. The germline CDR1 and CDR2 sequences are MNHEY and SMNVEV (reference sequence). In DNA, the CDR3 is TGTGCCAGCAGTCTCAGACAGGTCTATAATTCACCCCTCCACTTT. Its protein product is CASSLRQVYNSPLHF.

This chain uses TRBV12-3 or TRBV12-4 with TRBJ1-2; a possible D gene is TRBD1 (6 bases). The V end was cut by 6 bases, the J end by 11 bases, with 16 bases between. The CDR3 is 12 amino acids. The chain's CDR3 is CASSLHRVWYTF. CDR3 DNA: TGTGCCAGCAGCCTACACAGGGTTTGGTACACCTTC.